These 25 T cell receptor beta chains were sequenced from one sample in a study of blood T cells in healthy people across ages. Then a second PCR, running roughly 7 to 12 cycles, was carried out with a sample-barcoded 5' primer and a J-beta primer mix. TCRdb called the 5' RACE reads again in MiXCR, with one record for every CDR3 protein. The sample yields around 620,000 distinct CDR3 sequences, 25% to 30% seen once. The source material was blood. The receptors originated from a woman in her 70s in good health.

The chain has TRBV9 and TRBJ1-2; 8 nucleotides line up with TRBD1. Germline V gene data show CDR1 as SGDLS and CDR2 as YYNGEE. The CDR3 has 16 amino acids. The V gene end was trimmed by 0 bases and the J gene end by 2 bases; junction bases not matched to a gene: 6. The CDR3 DNA follows: TGTGCCAGCAGCGTAGGGACAGGGAAAGGAAACTATGGCTACACCTTC. As protein: CASSVGTGKGNYGYTF.

The V and J genes are TRBV20-1 and TRBJ2-5; 11 bases align to TRBD2. Gene TRBJ2-1 matches the end of the DNA better, so the J call may be wrong. CDR1 is DFQATT, CDR2 SNEGSKA, per germline (reference sequence). The CDR3 covers 18 residues. Written as DNA, the CDR3 is TGCAGTGCTAGAGATGGTACTAGCGGGGGAAGCCCCTACAATGAGCAGTTCTTC. It is translated as CSARDGTSGGSPYNEQFF.

This clonotype appeared a few times. This chain links TRBV19 with TRBJ2-7, with 8 bases identical to TRBD1. Unmatched junction bases numbered 10, after V lost 5 bases and J lost 4 bases. Looked up from germline, CDR1 is LNHDA and CDR2 is SQIVND (reference sequence). The CDR3 has 15 residues. Written as DNA, the CDR3 is TGTGCCAGTAGTCCACGAAGGACAGGGTTGTACGAGCAGTACTTC. It is translated as CASSPRRTGLYEQYF.

A few counts support this clonotype. CDR3 sequence: CSARPGLAGGDQETQYF. CDR3 DNA: TGCAGTGCTAGGCCGGGACTAGCGGGGGGGGATCAAGAGACCCAGTACTTC. V is TRBV20-1 and J is TRBJ2-5, with 16 bases identical to TRBD2. Germline CDR1 reads DFQATT; CDR2 reads SNEGSKA (reference sequence). V trimming: 3 bases; J trimming: 2 bases; junction bases outside the gene matches: 6. This CDR3 contains 17 residues.

The rearrangement links TRBV7-2 to TRBJ2-3, with D possibly being TRBD2 (6 bases). The CDR3 loop spans 14 amino acids. Per germline, CDR1 SGHTA and CDR2 FQGNSA. V was clipped by 5 bases and J by 5 bases, with 14 bases between them. The CDR3 spells CASSRERYGDTQYF. The CDR3 nucleotides are TGTGCCAGCAGCCGGGAGAGATACGGAGATACGCAGTATTTT. The full variable domain, rest sourced from reference TRBV7-2 and TRBJ2-3, is GAGVSQSPSNKVTEKGKDVELRCDPISGHTALYWYRQSLGQGLEFLIYFQGNSAPDKSGLPSDRFSAERTGGSVSTLTIQRTQQEDSAVYLCASSRERYGDTQYFGPGTRLTVL.

About this clonotype itself: A read error may account for a junction end that differs from germline. The CDR3 DNA is TGCGTCAGCAGCCAAGGGCAGGGGCCCTACGAGCAGTACTTC. It translates to CVSSQGQGPYEQYF. The chain has TRBV4-3 and TRBJ2-7, with TRBD1 as a possible D gene (6 bases). The CDR3 runs 14 residues. Germline CDR1 LGHNA, CDR2 YSLEER.

The rearrangement uses TRBV20-1 and TRBJ2-5; 8 positions match TRBD2. V gave up 5 bases and J gave up 4 bases; unmatched junction bases: 6. The CDR3 extends over 13 amino acids. CDR1 is DFQATT and CDR2 is SNEGSKA in the germline V gene (reference sequence). The CDR3 reads CSAWAGGLETQYF. As DNA, the CDR3 is TGCAGTGCTTGGGCGGGGGGCCTAGAGACCCAGTACTTC.

The chain employs TRBV20-1 and TRBJ2-5; 8 bases agree with TRBD2. The ends lost 8 bases at V and 2 bases at J; junction bases unmatched: 13. The germline gives CDR1 DFQATT, CDR2 SNEGSKA (reference sequence). The CDR3 is 15 amino acids. This CDR3 is CSTRGETSAQETQYF. The DNA for the CDR3 is TGCAGTACCCGCGGTGAGACTAGCGCACAAGAGACCCAGTACTTC.

The sample holds a few counts of this clonotype. CDR3 sequence: CASSSSTGTEIGELFF. As DNA, the CDR3 is TGTGCCAGCTCAAGTTCCACCGGGACAGAGATCGGGGAGCTGTTTTTT. The chain uses TRBV18 and TRBJ2-2; 7 bases match TRBD1. Trimming removed 5 bases from V and 7 bases from J; junction bases left unmatched: 13. Per germline, CDR1 KGHSH and CDR2 LQKENI. The CDR3 totals 16 residues.

The rearrangement uses TRBV9 and TRBJ2-4; 9 bases line up with TRBD1. This CDR3 is built from 15 residues. V lost 4 bases, J lost 6 bases, and 8 bases stayed unmatched. Germline V gives CDR1 SGDLS, CDR2 YYNGEE. The CDR3 DNA follows: TGTGCCAGCAGCAGCGTTGACAGGGGGGGAAACATTCAGTACTTC. This gives the protein CASSSVDRGGNIQYF.

Only a few counts were recorded for this clonotype. A read error may account for a junction end that differs from germline. The genes are TRBV27 and TRBJ1-1, with a tentative D call TRBD1 (5 bases). CDR3 length equals 13 residues. Germline values: CDR1 MNHEY, CDR2 SMNVEV (reference sequence). CDR3 nucleotides: TGTGCCAGCAGTTTAGACGGGAGGGGTGAAACTTTCTTT. This gives the protein CASSLDGRGETFF.

About this clonotype itself: The junction differs from germline at one of its ends, possibly a read error. The rearrangement joins TRBV20-1 to TRBJ1-2; 8 bases map to TRBD1. Germline V lookup: CDR1 DFQATT, CDR2 SNEGSKA (reference sequence). This CDR3 contains 13 residues. Here the CDR3 reads CSAGTGGDYAYTF. The CDR3 region has the DNA TGCAGTGCCGGGACAGGAGGGGACTATGCCTACACCTTC.

The rearrangement joins TRBV7-9 to TRBJ1-1; TRBD1 agrees at 10 bases. The CDR3 extends over 15 amino acids. The V gene end was trimmed by 6 bases and the J gene end by 5 bases; junction bases not matched to a gene: 9. Germline V gene data show CDR1 as SEHNR and CDR2 as FQNEAQ (reference sequence). The CDR3 DNA is TGTGCCAGCAGTTGGGACAGGGGTTATGGAACTGAAGCTTTCTTT. Its translation is CASSWDRGYGTEAFF.

This chain connects TRBV7-9 to TRBJ1-2; D is unresolved. V was trimmed by 4 bases and J by 3 bases, leaving 18 bases between them. CDR3 length equals 16 residues. Germline-derived CDR1 and CDR2 are SEHNR and FQNEAQ (reference sequence). The CDR3 nucleotides read TGTGCCAGCAGCTCCCCAGGCTTGGGCGCCGACTATGGCTACACCTTC. Translation: CASSSPGLGADYGYTF.

This clonotype was counted a few times. This chain links TRBV4-3 with TRBJ2-3, with D maybe TRBD1 (5 bases). The V gene lost 0 bases and the J gene lost 3 bases, with 7 bases spanning the gap. The CDR3 has 14 residues. CDR1 is LGHNA, CDR2 YSLEER, per germline. CDR3 nucleotide sequence: TGCGCCAGCAGCCAAGATACAGGAACAGATACGCAGTATTTT. It specifies CASSQDTGTDTQYF.

This clonotype has just a few counts. J is TRBJ2-3 and V is TRBV5-1, with D uncertain. This CDR3 contains 15 residues. The ends were cut back, 4 bases at V and 0 bases at J, with 12 bases in the middle. Germline CDR1 and CDR2: SGHRS and YFSETQ. CDR3 region: CASSDTATSTDTQYF. CDR3 DNA: TGCGCCAGCAGCGACACTGCTACAAGCACAGATACGCAGTATTTT.

There are a few counts of this clonotype. The V and J genes are TRBV4-3 and TRBJ1-6, with D unclear. The CDR3 length is 17 residues. CDR1 LGHNA and CDR2 YSLEER come from the germline V gene. Trimming pared 1 base from V and 0 bases from J, leaving 10 bases between. The CDR3 region has the DNA TGCGCCAGCAGCCAAGGCCGTGCGAGCTCCTATAATTCACCCCTCCACTTT. Protein product: CASSQGRASSYNSPLHF.

This clonotype was found a few times. J is TRBJ2-7 and V is TRBV20-1; D may match TRBD1 or TRBD2 (5 bases each). V lost 1 base and J 4 bases, leaving 11 bases between the germline ends. CDR1 DFQATT and CDR2 SNEGSKA come from the germline V gene (reference sequence). The CDR3 length is 13 residues. CDR3 in DNA: TGCAGTGCTAGAGGAGGGGTTGAATACGAGCAGTACTTC. It yields the protein CSARGGVEYEQYF.

In its sample, this clonotype was seen a few times. The chain recombines TRBV4-3 with TRBJ1-2; 9 bases agree with TRBD1. V was pared by 0 bases and J by 1 base, with 6 bases of the junction left unmatched. The CDR3 has 17 residues. Germline V gene sequence: CDR1 LGHNA, CDR2 YSLEER. CDR3 sequence (DNA): TGCGCCAGCAGCCAAGATTGGGGACAGGGTTATAACTATGGCTACACCTTC. Protein: CASSQDWGQGYNYGYTF.

This clonotype was counted only a few times. The rearrangement links TRBV20-1 to TRBJ1-3; 7 bases map to TRBD1. V shed 5 bases and J 4 bases; nucleotides not matched to a gene: 8. The germline CDR1 and CDR2 sequences are DFQATT and SNEGSKA (reference sequence). The CDR3 length is 14 residues. CDR3 loop: CSAPRQGSGNTIYF. The CDR3 nucleotides read TGCAGTGCTCCCCGACAGGGTTCAGGAAACACCATATATTTT.

The rearrangement joins TRBV9 to TRBJ2-2, with a tentative D call TRBD1 (5 bases). Germline V gene sequence: CDR1 SGDLS, CDR2 YYNGEE. The germline V and J ends were trimmed by 0 bases and 3 bases, with 6 bases remaining between them. The CDR3 covers 14 residues. CDR3 region: CASSVGQHTGELFF. The CDR3, as DNA: TGTGCCAGCAGCGTAGGACAGCACACCGGGGAGCTGTTTTTT.

Turning to this clonotype: This may be a read error: a much more frequent sequence differs by one nucleotide. V usage is TRBV4-2 and J usage is TRBJ2-7, with 7 nucleotides matching TRBD1. This CDR3 contains 14 residues. Germline lookup yields CDR1 LGHNA and CDR2 YNFKEQ. This CDR3 reads CASSPPGQTYQQYF. The CDR3 bases are TGTGCCAGCAGCCCCCCGGGACAGACCTACCAGCAGTACTTC.

Comment on this clonotype: No conserved phenylalanine or tryptophan ends this CDR3, so it is likely a read error. V usage is TRBV11-1 and J usage is TRBJ1-5; no clear D. Germline V CDR1 and CDR2: SGHAT, FQDESV (reference sequence). This CDR3 is 13 amino acids long. V was cut by 2 bases and J by 6 bases, with 8 bases left in between. DNA of the CDR3: TGTGCCAGCAGCTTAAGTTGGGGTCAGCCCCAGCATCTT. Protein sequence: CASSLSWGQPQHL.

Comment on this clonotype: One end of the junction fails to match germline, which may point to a read error. The chain carries TRBV6-1 and TRBJ2-5, with D perhaps TRBD1 or TRBD2 (5 bases each). The CDR3 is 12 amino acids. Germline CDR1 is MNHNS and CDR2 is SASEGT. CDR3 amino acids: CASSERAPREFF. CDR3 coding DNA: TGTGCCAGCAGTGAACGGGCCCCCAGGGAGTTCTTC.

This clonotype has only a few counts. The gene calls are TRBV12-3 or TRBV12-4 and TRBJ2-5; 8 nucleotides align to TRBD1. The J call may be in error: the DNA end matches TRBJ2-1 better. The CDR3 consists of 15 residues. The CDR3 spells CASRPTGVNYNEQFF. For the CDR3, the DNA is TGTGCCAGCAGACCGACAGGGGTGAACTACAATGAGCAGTTCTTC.